Presented here are 2 T cell receptor beta chains from one specimen sequenced in a study of blood T cells in healthy people across ages. A second PCR of about 6 to 11 cycles used a sample-barcoded 5' primer and a J-beta primer mix. TCRdb ran MiXCR on the 5' RACE reads and lists one entry per CDR3 protein. This table has over a million distinct CDR3 sequences, roughly 60% appearing once. The material sequenced was blood. Every receptor here comes from a man aged 18 to 29 in good health.

This chain links TRBV4-1 with TRBJ2-5; no definite D call. The DNA end lines up better with TRBJ2-7; the J call may be wrong. The CDR3 has 17 residues. Germline CDR1 MGHRA, CDR2 YSYEKL. CDR3 sequence: CASSQEKAEVFLYEQYF. The CDR3 DNA follows: TGCGCCAGCAGCCAAGAAAAGGCTGAGGTTTTCCTCTACGAGCAGTACTTC.

The chain links TRBV7-9 to TRBJ1-6; a possible D gene is TRBD1 (5 bases). This CDR3 has 13 residues. Trimming left V 11 bases short and J 5 bases short, with 13 bases between. In germline, CDR1 is SEHNR, CDR2 FQNEAQ (reference sequence). This CDR3 reads CAAGQGNNSPLHF. In DNA form, the CDR3 reads TGTGCCGCGGGGCAGGGCAATAATTCACCCCTCCACTTT.